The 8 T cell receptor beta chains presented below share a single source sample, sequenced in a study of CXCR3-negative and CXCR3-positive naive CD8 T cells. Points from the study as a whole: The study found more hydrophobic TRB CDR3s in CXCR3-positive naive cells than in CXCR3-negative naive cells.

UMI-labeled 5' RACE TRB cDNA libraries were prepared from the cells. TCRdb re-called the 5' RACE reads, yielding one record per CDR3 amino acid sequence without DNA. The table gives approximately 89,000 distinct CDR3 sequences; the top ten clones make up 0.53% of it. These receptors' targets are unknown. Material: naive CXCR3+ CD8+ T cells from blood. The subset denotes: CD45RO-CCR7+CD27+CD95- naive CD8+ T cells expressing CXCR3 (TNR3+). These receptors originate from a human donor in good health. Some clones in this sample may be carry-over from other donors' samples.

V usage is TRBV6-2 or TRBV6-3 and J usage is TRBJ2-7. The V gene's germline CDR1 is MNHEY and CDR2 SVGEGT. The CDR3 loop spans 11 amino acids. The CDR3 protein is CASGVTYEQYF.

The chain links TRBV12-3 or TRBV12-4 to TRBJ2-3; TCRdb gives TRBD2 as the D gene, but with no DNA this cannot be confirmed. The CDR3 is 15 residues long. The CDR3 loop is CASSVTSGGSDTQYF.

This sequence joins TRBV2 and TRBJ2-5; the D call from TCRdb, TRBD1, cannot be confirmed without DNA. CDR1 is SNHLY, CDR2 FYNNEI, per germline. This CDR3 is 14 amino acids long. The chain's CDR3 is CASSGPDTQETQYF.

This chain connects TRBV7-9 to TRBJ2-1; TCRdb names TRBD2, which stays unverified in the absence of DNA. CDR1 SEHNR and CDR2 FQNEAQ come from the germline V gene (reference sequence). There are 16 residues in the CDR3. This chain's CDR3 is CASSLVRLAGALEQFF.

CDR3 loop: CASSPGTEQYF. V and J are TRBV4-2 and TRBJ2-7. The CDR3 totals 11 residues. CDR1 and CDR2 (germline): LGHNA, YNFKEQ.

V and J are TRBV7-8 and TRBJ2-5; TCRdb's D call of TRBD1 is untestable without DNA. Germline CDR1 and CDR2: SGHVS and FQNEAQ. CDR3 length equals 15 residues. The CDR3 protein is CASSLGTGGQETQYF.

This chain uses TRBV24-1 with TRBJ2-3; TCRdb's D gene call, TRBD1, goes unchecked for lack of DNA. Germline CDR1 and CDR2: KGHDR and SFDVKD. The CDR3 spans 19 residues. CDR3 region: CATSDSGGGAETSTDTQYF.

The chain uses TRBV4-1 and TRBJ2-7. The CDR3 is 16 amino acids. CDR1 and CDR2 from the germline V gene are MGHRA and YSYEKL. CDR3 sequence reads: CASSQERYQIRYEQYF.